This TCR beta chain was retrieved from a study of blood T cells in healthy people across ages. Study-wide points: TCR beta diversity per million T cells fell roughly linearly with age.

Combining a sample-barcoded 5' primer with a J-beta primer mix, a second PCR ran for about 6 to 11 cycles. Tagging of each cDNA molecule was performed by a template-switch adaptor with 12 random nucleotides. TCRdb passed the 5' RACE reads through MiXCR, listing each CDR3 protein once. The sample includes about 1 million distinct CDR3 sequences, roughly a quarter of them seen just once. CDR3 length: 15 amino acids. V lost 0 bases to trimming and J lost 4 bases, with 7 bases between them. Germline V gene lookup returns CDR1 MDHEN and CDR2 SYDVKM. Comments on this clonotype: Antigen: not known.

Peripheral blood from each donor was collected in a volume of approximately 10 milliliters. This same sample was also taken into another study, of T cells of mothers and their children.

The gene calls are TRBV28 and TRBJ2-6; D is undetermined. This TCR was sampled from a girl aged 2 to 9 in good health. Sequencing was performed on blood. The CDR3 DNA reads TGTGCCAGCAGTTTATGGAGGTCCGGGGCCAACGTCCTGACTTTC. It is translated as CASSLWRSGANVLTF.